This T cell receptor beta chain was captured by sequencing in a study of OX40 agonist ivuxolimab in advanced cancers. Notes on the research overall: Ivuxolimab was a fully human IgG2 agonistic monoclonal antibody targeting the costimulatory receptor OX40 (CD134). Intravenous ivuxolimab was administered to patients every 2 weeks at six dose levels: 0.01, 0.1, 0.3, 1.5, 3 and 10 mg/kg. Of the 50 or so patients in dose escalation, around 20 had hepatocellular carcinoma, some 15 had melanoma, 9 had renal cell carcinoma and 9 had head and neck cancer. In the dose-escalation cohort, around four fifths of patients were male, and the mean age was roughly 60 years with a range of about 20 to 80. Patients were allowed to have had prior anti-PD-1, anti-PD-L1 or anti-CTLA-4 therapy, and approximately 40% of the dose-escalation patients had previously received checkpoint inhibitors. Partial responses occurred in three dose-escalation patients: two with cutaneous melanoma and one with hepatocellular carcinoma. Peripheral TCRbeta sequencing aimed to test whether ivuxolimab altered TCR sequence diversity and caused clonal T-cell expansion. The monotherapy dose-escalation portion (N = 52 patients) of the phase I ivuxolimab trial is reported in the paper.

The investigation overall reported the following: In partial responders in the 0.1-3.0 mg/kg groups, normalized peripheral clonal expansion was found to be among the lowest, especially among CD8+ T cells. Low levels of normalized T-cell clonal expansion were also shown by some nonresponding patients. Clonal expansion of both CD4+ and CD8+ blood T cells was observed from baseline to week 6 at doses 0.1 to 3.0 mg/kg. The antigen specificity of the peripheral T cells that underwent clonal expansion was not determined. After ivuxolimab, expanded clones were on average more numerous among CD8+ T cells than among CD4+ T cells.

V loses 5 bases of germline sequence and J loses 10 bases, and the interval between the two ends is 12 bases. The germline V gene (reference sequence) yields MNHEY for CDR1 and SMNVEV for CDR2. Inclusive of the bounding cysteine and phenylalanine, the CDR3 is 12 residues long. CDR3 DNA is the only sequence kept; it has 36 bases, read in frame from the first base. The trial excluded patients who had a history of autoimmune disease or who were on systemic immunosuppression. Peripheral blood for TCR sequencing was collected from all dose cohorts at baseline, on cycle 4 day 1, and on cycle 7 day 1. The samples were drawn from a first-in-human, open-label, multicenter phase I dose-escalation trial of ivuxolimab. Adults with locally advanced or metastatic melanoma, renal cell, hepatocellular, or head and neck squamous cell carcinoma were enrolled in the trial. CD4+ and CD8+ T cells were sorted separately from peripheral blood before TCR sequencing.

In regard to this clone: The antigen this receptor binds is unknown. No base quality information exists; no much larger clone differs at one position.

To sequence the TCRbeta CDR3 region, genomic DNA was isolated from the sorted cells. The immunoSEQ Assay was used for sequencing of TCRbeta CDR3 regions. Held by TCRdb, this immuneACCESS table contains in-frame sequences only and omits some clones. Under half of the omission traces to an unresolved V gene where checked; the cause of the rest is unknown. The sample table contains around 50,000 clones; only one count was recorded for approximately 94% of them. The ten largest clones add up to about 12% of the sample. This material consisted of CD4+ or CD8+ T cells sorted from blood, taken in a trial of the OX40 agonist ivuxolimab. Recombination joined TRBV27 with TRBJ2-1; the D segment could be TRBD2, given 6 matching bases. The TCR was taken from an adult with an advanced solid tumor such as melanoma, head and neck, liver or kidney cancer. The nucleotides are TGTGCCAGCAGTCTACGGGACTCCGAGCAGTTCTTC. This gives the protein CASSLRDSEQFF.